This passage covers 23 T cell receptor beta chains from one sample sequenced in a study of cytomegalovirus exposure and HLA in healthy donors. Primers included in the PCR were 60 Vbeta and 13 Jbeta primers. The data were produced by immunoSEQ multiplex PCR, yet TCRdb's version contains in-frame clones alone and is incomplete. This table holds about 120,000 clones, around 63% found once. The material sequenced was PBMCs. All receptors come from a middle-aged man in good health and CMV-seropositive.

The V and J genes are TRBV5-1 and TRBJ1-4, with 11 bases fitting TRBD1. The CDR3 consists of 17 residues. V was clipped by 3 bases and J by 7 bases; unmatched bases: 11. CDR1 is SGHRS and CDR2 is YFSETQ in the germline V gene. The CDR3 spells CASSWTPDRGRGEKLFF. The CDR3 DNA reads TGCGCCAGCAGCTGGACTCCGGACAGGGGGCGCGGTGAAAAACTGTTTTTT. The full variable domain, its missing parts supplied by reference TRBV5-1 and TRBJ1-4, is KAGVTQTPRYLIKTRGQQVTLSCSPISGHRSVSWYQQTPGQGLQFLFEYFSETQRNKGNFPGRFSGRQFSNSRSEMNVSTLELGDSALYLCASSWTPDRGRGEKLFFGSGTQLSVL.

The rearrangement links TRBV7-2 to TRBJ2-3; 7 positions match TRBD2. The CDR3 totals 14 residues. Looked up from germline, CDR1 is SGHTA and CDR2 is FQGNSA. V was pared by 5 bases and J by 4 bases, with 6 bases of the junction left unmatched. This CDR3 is CASSLNRGADTQYF. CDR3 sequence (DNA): TGTGCCAGCAGCCTGAATCGGGGGGCAGATACGCAGTATTTT.

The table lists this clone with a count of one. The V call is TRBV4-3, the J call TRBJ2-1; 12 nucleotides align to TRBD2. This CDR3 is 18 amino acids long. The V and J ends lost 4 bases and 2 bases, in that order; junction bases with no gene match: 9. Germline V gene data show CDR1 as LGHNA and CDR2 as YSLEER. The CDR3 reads CASSRLAGGTATYNEQFF. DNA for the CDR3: TGCGCCAGCAGCCGTCTAGCGGGGGGGACCGCAACCTACAATGAGCAGTTCTTC.

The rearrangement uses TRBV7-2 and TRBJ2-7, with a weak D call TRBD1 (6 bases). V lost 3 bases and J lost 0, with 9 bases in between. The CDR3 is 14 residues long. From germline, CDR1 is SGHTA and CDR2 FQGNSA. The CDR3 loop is CASSFDRNSYEQYF. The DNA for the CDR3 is TGTGCCAGCAGCTTCGACAGGAACTCCTACGAGCAGTACTTC.

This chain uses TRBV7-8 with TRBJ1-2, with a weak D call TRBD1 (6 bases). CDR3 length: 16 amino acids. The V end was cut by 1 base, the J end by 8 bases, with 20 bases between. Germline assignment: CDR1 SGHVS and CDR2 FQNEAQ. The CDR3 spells CASSLVLDSTIRGYTF. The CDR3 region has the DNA TGTGCCAGCAGCTTAGTTCTGGACAGTACCATCCGGGGCTACACCTTC. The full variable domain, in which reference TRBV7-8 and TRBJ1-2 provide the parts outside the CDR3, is GAGVSQSPRYKVAKRGQDVALRCDPISGHVSLFWYQQALGQGPEFLTYFQNEAQLDKSGLPSDRFFAERPEGSVSTLKIQRTQQEDSAVYLCASSLVLDSTIRGYTFGSGTRLTVV.

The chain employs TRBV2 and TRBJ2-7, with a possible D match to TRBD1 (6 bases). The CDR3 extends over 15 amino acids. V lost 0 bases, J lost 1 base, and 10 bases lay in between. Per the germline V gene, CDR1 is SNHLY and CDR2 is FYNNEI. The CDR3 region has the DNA TGTGCCAGCAGTGAAGCGACAAGGGGGTCCTACGAGCAGTACTTC. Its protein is CASSEATRGSYEQYF.

The CDR3 DNA follows: TGTGCCACCAGCAGAGCACGGGAAGGGGGTAGGGATGAGCAGTTCTTC. Residues: CATSRAREGGRDEQFF. The rearrangement uses TRBV15 and TRBJ2-1; possible D gene TRBD1, 6 bases. V was pared by 1 base and J by 8 bases, with 18 bases between. The CDR3 has 16 residues. Germline CDR1 LNHNV, CDR2 YYDKDF (reference sequence). Complete variable domain (other parts from reference TRBV15 and TRBJ2-1): DAMVIQNPRYQVTQFGKPVTLSCSQTLNHNVMYWYQQKSSQAPKLLFHYYDKDFNNEADTPDNFQSRRPNTSFCFLDIRSPGLGDTAMYLCATSRAREGGRDEQFFGPGTRLTVL.

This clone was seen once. CDR3 DNA: TGTGCCAGCGGACTCGGGAGCGGGGTCGTATACAATGAGCAGTTCTTC. It is translated as CASGLGSGVVYNEQFF. This chain connects TRBV7-3 to TRBJ2-1; 7 nucleotides align to TRBD2. This CDR3 is 16 amino acids long. Per the germline V gene, CDR1 is SGHTA and CDR2 is FQGTGA. After removal of 8 bases from V and 4 bases from J, the junction contained 14 bases not matched to a gene.

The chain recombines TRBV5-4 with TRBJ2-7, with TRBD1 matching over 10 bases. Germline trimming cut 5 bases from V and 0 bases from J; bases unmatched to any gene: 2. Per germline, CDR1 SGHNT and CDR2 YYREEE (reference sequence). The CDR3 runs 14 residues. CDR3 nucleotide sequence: TGTGCCAGCAGGGGGACAGGGGCCTCCTACGAGCAGTACTTC. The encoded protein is CASRGTGASYEQYF.

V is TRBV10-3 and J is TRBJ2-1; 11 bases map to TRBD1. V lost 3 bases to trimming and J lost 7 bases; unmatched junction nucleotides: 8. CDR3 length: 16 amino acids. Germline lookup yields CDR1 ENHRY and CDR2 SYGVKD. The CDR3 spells CAISERGQGAGNEQFF. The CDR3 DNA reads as TGTGCCATCAGTGAACGAGGACAGGGGGCGGGTAATGAGCAGTTCTTC.

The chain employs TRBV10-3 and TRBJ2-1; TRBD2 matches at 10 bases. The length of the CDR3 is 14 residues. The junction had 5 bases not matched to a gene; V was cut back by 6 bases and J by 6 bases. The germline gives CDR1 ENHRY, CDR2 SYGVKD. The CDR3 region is CAIRSSGRGNEQFF. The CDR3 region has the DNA TGTGCCATCAGGTCGAGCGGGAGGGGCAATGAGCAGTTCTTC.

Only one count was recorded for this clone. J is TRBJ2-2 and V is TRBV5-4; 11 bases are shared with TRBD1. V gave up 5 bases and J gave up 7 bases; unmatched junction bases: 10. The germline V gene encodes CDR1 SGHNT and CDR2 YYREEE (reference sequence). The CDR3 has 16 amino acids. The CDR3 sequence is CASSSGTGGVYGELFF. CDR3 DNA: TGTGCCAGCAGTTCCGGGACAGGGGGTGTTTACGGGGAGCTGTTTTTT.

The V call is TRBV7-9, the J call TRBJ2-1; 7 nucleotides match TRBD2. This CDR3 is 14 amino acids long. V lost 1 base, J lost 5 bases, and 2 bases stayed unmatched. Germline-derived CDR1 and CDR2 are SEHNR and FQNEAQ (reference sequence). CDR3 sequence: CASSLGGGNNEQFF. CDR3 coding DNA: TGTGCCAGCAGCTTAGGGGGGGGAAACAATGAGCAGTTCTTC.

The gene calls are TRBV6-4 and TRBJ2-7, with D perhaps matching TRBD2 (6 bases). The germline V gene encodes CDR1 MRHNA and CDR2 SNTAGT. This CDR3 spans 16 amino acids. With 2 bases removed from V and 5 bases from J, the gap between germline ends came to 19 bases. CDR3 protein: CASSDTHYGGSNEQYF. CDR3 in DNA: TGTGCCAGCAGTGACACCCACTATGGGGGGTCGAACGAGCAGTACTTC.

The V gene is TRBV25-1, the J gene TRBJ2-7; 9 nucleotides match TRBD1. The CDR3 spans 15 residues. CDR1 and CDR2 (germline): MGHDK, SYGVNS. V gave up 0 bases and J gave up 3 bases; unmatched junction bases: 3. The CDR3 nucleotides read TGTGCCAGCAGTGAATATACAGGGGGCCTCTACGAGCAGTACTTC. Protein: CASSEYTGGLYEQYF.

The DNA for the CDR3 is TGTGCCAGCAGCTCGAACACTGAAGCTTTCTTT. Translated, it gives CASSSNTEAFF. The chain recombines TRBV2 with TRBJ1-1; D is unclear. CDR3 length: 11 amino acids. From germline, CDR1 is SNHLY and CDR2 FYNNEI. Trimming removed 6 bases from V and 1 base from J, with 3 bases in between.

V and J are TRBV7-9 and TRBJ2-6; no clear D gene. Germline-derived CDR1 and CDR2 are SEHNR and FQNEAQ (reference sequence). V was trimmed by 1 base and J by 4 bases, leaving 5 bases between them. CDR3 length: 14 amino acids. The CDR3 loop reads CASSLDRGANVLTF. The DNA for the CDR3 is TGTGCCAGCAGCTTAGACCGGGGGGCCAACGTCCTGACTTTC. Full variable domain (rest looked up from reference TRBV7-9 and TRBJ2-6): DTGVSQNPRHKITKRGQNVTFRCDPISEHNRLYWYRQTLGQGPEFLTYFQNEAQLEKSRLLSDRFSAERPKGSFSTLEIQRTEQGDSAMYLCASSLDRGANVLTFGAGSRLTVL.

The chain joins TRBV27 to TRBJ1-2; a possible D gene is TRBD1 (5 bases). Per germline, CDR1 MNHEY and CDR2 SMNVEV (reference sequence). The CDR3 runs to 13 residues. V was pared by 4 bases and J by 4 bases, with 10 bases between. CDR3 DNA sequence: TGTGCCAGCAGTTCCCATCAGGGCTATGGCTACACCTTC. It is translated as CASSSHQGYGYTF.

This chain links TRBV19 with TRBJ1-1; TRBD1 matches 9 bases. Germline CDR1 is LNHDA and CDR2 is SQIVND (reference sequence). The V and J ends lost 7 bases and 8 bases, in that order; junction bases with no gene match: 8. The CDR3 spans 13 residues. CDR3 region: CASTAGQGYEAFF. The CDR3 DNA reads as TGTGCCAGTACCGCGGGACAGGGATACGAAGCTTTCTTT.

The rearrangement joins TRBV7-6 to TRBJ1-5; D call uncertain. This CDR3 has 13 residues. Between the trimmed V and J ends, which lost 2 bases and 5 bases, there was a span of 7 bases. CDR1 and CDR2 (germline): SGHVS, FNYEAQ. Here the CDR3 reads CASSLQEDQPQHF. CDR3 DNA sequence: TGTGCCAGCAGCTTACAGGAAGATCAGCCCCAGCATTTT.

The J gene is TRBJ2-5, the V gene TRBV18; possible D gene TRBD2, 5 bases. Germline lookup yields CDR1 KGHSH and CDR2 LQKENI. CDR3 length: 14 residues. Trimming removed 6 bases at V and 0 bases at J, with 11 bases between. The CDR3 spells CASSVDYYQETQYF. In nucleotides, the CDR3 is TGTGCCAGCTCGGTTGACTACTACCAAGAGACCCAGTACTTC. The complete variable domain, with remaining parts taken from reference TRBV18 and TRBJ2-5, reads NAGVMQNPRHLVRRRGQEARLRCSPMKGHSHVYWYRQLPEEGLKFMVYLQKENIIDESGMPKERFSAEFPKEGPSILRIQQVVRGDSAAYFCASSVDYYQETQYFGPGTRLLVL.

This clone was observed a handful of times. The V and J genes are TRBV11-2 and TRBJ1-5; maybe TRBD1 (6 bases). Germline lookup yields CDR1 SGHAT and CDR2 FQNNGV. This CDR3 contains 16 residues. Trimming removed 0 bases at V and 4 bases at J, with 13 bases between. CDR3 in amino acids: CASSLDSAGVNQPQHF. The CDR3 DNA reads TGTGCCAGCAGCTTAGATTCAGCAGGGGTAAATCAGCCCCAGCATTTT.

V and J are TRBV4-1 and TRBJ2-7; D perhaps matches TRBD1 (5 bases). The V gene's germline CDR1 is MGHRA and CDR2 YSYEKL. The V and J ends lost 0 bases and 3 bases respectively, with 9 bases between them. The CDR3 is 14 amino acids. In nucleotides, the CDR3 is TGCGCCAGCAGCCAAGATCAGGGCGGCTACGAGCAGTACTTC. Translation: CASSQDQGGYEQYF.